This TCR beta chain was sequenced during a study of cytomegalovirus exposure and HLA in healthy donors. 13 Jbeta primers and 60 Vbeta primers were used for the PCR. Assay used: immunoSEQ multiplex PCR; TCRdb lists only in-frame clones, some missing. Of more than 110,000 clones listed, approximately 79% are singletons. The V and J ends lost 2 bases and 0 bases, in that order; junction bases with no gene match: 6. Germline V gene lookup returns CDR1 MNHEY and CDR2 SMNVEV (reference sequence). The CDR3 spans 16 residues. Points from the study as a whole: Analysis was carried out at a later point, and it linked a missense DCLRE1C variant to TCR beta V- and J-gene trimming.

A note on this clone: Its specificity is unknown.

This sequence originates from a woman between 45 and 65 years old in good health and CMV-seropositive. Sequencing used PBMCs. V gene TRBV27 combines with J gene TRBJ2-5, with TRBD2 matching over 7 bases. Written as DNA, the CDR3 is TGTGCCAGCAGTTTAGGAGTCGGGAGGTACCAAGAGACCCAGTACTTC. It encodes CASSLGVGRYQETQYF.